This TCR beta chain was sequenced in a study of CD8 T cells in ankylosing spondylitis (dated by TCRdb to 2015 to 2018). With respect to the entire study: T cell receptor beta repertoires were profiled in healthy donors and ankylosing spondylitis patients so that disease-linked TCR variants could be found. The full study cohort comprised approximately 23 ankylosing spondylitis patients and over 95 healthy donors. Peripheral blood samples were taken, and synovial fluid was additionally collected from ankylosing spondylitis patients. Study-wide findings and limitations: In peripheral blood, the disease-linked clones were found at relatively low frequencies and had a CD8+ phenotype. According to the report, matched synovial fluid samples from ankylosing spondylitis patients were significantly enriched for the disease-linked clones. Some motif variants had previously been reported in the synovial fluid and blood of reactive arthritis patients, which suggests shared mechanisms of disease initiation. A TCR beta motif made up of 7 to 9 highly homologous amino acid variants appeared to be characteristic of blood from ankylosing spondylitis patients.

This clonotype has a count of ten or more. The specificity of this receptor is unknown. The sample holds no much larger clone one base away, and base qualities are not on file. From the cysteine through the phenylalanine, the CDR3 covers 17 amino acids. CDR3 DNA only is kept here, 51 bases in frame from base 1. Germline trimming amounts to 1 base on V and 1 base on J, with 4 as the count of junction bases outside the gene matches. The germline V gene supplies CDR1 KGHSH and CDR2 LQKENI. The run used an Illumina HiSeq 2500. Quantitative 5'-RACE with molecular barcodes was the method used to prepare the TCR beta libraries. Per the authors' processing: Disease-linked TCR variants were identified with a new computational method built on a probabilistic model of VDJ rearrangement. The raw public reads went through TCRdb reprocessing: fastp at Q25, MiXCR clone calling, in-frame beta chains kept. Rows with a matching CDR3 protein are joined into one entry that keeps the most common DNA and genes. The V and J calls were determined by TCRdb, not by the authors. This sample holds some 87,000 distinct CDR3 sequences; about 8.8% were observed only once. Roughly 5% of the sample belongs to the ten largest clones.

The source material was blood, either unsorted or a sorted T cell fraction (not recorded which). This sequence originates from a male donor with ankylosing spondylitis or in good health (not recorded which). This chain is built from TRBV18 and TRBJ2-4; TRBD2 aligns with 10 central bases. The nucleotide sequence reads TGTGCCAGCTCACCACTAGCGGGGGGATCGGCCAAAAACATTCAGTACTTC. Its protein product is CASSPLAGGSAKNIQYF.